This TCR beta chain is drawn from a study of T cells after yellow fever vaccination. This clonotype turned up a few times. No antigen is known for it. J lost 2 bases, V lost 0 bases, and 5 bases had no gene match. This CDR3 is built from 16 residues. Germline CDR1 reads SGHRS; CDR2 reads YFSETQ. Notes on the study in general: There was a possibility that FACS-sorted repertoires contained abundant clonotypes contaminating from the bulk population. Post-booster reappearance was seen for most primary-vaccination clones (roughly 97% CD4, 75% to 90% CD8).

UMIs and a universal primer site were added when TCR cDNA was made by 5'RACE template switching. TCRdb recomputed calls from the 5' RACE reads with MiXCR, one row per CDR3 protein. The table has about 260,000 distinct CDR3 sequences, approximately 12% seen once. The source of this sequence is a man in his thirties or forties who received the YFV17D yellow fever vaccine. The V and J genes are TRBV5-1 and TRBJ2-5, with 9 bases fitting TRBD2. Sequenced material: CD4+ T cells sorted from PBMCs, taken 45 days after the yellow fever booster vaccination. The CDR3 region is CASSLGLAGNQETQYF. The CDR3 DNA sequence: TGCGCCAGCAGCTTGGGGCTAGCGGGAAATCAAGAGACCCAGTACTTC.